Following are 16 T cell receptor beta chains from one sample sequenced in a study of T cell responses to AZD1222 COVID-19 vaccine (dated by TCRdb to about 2021). The meaning of the sample's time point label: about 28 days (+/-7) after the second vaccine dose. The treatment or condition label, as the study defines it: meningococcal conjugate vaccine given as trial control. The library was built by means of the immunoSEQ multiplex PCR assay. In its TCRdb copy, this immuneACCESS table keeps in-frame sequences only and misses some clones. Where compared with another copy, unresolved V genes explain less than half of these, and the others have no known cause. For this sample there are under 200,000 clones; around nine tenths appear just once. The ten biggest clones cover 3.6% of the sample. The sample consisted of peripheral blood, taken 28 days after the second dose of the MenACWY control vaccine. Receptor source: an adult who received the MenACWY meningococcal vaccine as a control.

This clone was seen a few times. The chain combines TRBV2 with TRBJ1-1, with D perhaps TRBD1 (6 bases). Germline V gives CDR1 SNHLY, CDR2 FYNNEI. The CDR3 covers 14 residues. V dropped 8 bases and J dropped 4 bases, with 17 bases sitting between them. The CDR3 region has the DNA TGTGCCAGCTTGAGGGGGTCAGTTGGCACTGAAGCTTTCTTT. It specifies CASLRGSVGTEAFF.

V usage is TRBV2 and J usage is TRBJ2-2; 7 bases align to TRBD2. J lost 6 bases, V lost 7 bases, and 17 bases had no gene match. From germline, CDR1 is SNHLY and CDR2 FYNNEI. This CDR3 has 17 amino acids. CDR3 residues: CASTPTQAGRGAGELFF. The CDR3, as DNA: TGTGCCAGCACCCCCACTCAGGCGGGCCGGGGGGCCGGGGAGCTGTTTTTT.

This chain uses TRBV7-6 with TRBJ2-7; 7 nucleotides line up with TRBD1. Per germline, CDR1 SGHVS and CDR2 FNYEAQ. This CDR3 contains 17 residues. With 0 bases clipped from V and 4 bases from J, the junction kept 12 bases outside the gene matches. The DNA for the CDR3 is TGTGCCAGCAGCTTAGCTTCTCCTAGGACAGGAGAATACGAGCAGTACTTC. Its translation is CASSLASPRTGEYEQYF.

The rearrangement links TRBV18 to TRBJ1-1; D is uncertain. CDR1 is KGHSH, CDR2 LQKENI, per germline. The CDR3 spans 13 residues. Trimming shortened V by 1 base and J by 4 bases, and 7 bases separated the two germline ends. CDR3 sequence: CASSPRGGTEAFF. The CDR3 nucleotides read TGTGCCAGCTCACCACGCGGAGGCACTGAAGCTTTCTTT.

The chain uses TRBV10-3 and TRBJ2-2; 7 bases match TRBD2. Germline V gene lookup returns CDR1 ENHRY and CDR2 SYGVKD. The CDR3 spans 12 residues. Trimming removed 10 bases from V and 7 bases from J; junction bases left unmatched: 6. CDR3 region: CASRAGDGELFF. The CDR3 DNA reads TGTGCCAGTCGGGCGGGAGACGGGGAGCTGTTTTTT.

This clone appeared once. The chain has TRBV16 and TRBJ1-2; a weak D match, TRBD1 (6 bases). Germline V CDR1 and CDR2: KGHSY, FQNENV. V was clipped by 6 bases and J by 8 bases, with 13 bases between them. This CDR3 is 12 amino acids long. For the CDR3, the DNA is TGTGCCAGCAGTCCCAACAGGGAAGGCTACACCTTC. Its protein is CASSPNREGYTF.

This clone has more than one count but fewer than ten. The CDR3 protein is CASSSPGYNSPLHF. CDR3 nucleotide sequence: TGTGCCAGCAGTTCGCCGGGGTATAATTCACCCCTCCACTTT. The chain has TRBV28 and TRBJ1-6; no firm D call. Trimming left V 4 bases short and J 4 bases short, with 8 bases between. The CDR3 spans 14 residues. CDR1 and CDR2 from the germline V gene are MDHEN and SYDVKM.

This chain links TRBV6-6 with TRBJ1-1, with a weak D call TRBD1 (5 bases). The CDR3 length is 13 residues. CDR1 is MNHNY and CDR2 is SVGAGI in the germline V gene (reference sequence). The V and J ends lost 10 bases and 0 bases respectively, with 12 bases between them. CDR3 nucleotides: TGTGCCATACGGGACGGGCTGAACACTGAAGCTTTCTTT. Encoded protein: CAIRDGLNTEAFF.

A word on this clone: Compared with germline, one end of the junction differs, possibly owing to a read error. The rearrangement links TRBV7-7 to TRBJ2-6, with D hard to call. This CDR3 has 16 residues. Germline-derived CDR1 and CDR2 are SSHAT and FNYEAQ (reference sequence). The CDR3 loop reads CASSLGPNSGANVLTF. The CDR3 DNA reads TGTGCTAGCAGCTTAGGGCCGAACTCTGGGGCCAACGTCCTGACTTTC.

As for this clone: The junction does not match germline at one end; this may be a read error. The chain has TRBV24-1 and TRBJ2-5, with D perhaps matching TRBD1 (6 bases). The CDR3 consists of 11 residues. Germline V gene lookup returns CDR1 KGHDR and CDR2 SFDVKD. The CDR3 DNA sequence: TGTGCCACCAGTGATTGGTCAGGGGCGCACTTC. Encoded protein: CATSDWSGAHF.

Only one count was recorded for this clone. The rearrangement links TRBV28 to TRBJ1-1, with 8 nucleotides matching TRBD1. J gave up 3 bases and V 4 bases, and 7 bases lay outside the gene matches. The CDR3 has 15 amino acids. CDR1 and CDR2 (germline): MDHEN, SYDVKM. CDR3 residues: CASSSPQGADTEAFF. The CDR3 coding sequence is TGTGCCAGCAGTTCACCCCAGGGGGCTGACACTGAAGCTTTCTTT.

The rearrangement joins TRBV28 to TRBJ1-5; possibly TRBD1 for D (5 bases). The CDR3 covers 14 residues. Germline values: CDR1 MDHEN, CDR2 SYDVKM. Trimming removed 6 bases from V and 4 bases from J, with 13 bases in between. The CDR3 DNA reads TGTGCCAGCAGGACCTTTGGGGGGAATCAGCCCCAGCATTTT. Amino acid sequence: CASRTFGGNQPQHF. Based on the CDR3 plus reference TRBV28 and TRBJ1-5, the full variable domain is DVKVTQSSRYLVKRTGEKVFLECVQDMDHENMFWYRQDPGLGLRLIYFSYDVKMKEKGDIPEGYSVSREKKERFSLILESASTNQTSMYLCASRTFGGNQPQHFGDGTRLSIL.

The chain joins TRBV21-1 to TRBJ2-1; the table calls TRBD2, which could not be checked here. TRBV21-1 is labeled a pseudogene. The CDR3 is 15 amino acids. Here the CDR3 DNA reads TGTGCCAGCAGCAAAACCTCTAGCGGGAGATCTGAGCAGTTCTTC. Amino acid sequence: CASSKTSSGRSEQFF.

Turning to this clone: At the DNA level, this CDR3 is encoded by other sequences in the same sample as well. The CDR3 reads CATRDRNTEAFF. Written as DNA, the CDR3 is TGTGCCACCAGAGACAGGAACACTGAAGCTTTCTTT. V gene TRBV24-1 combines with J gene TRBJ1-1; D is perhaps TRBD1 (5 bases). V was clipped by 7 bases and J by 1 base, with 6 bases between them. CDR1 KGHDR and CDR2 SFDVKD come from the germline V gene. The CDR3 is made up of 12 amino acids.

V gene TRBV11-2 combines with J gene TRBJ2-1, with D perhaps assigned TRBD1 or TRBD2 (5 bases each). The CDR3 covers 15 residues. Per germline, CDR1 SGHAT and CDR2 FQNNGV. V lost 5 bases and J 4 bases, leaving 15 bases between the germline ends. Written as DNA, the CDR3 is TGTGCCAGCAGCATACCCGGGACGGATTACAATGAGCAGTTCTTC. Translation gives CASSIPGTDYNEQFF. Combining the CDR3 with reference TRBV11-2 and TRBJ2-1 gives the whole variable domain EAGVAQSPRYKIIEKRQSVAFWCNPISGHATLYWYQQILGQGPKLLIQFQNNGVVDDSQLPKDRFSAERLKGVDSTLKIQPAKLEDSAVYLCASSIPGTDYNEQFFGPGTRLTVL.

The genes are TRBV6-2 or TRBV6-3 and TRBJ2-2; no firm D call. CDR3 length: 14 residues. Trimming removed 2 bases from V and 6 bases from J, with 10 bases in between. Germline loops: CDR1 MNHEY, CDR2 SVGEGT. CDR3 residues: CASSYLTRSGELFF. The CDR3, as DNA: TGTGCCAGCAGTTACCTAACACGTTCCGGGGAGCTGTTTTTT.